The 24 T cell receptor beta chains given below trace back to one sample, sequenced in a study of post-analysis software for immune sequencing data. Carried by the TCR beta cDNA libraries were unique molecular identifiers. TCRdb processed the PCR reads anew with MiXCR; each CDR3 protein has one entry. The sample includes 250,000 to 300,000 distinct CDR3 sequences, 36% seen only once; the top ten take under 5.5%. Their target antigens are unknown. Notes on the study in general: About five TRBV segments appeared more often in patients than in controls, and TRBV5-6, TRBV5-1 and TRBV20-1 were among these.

Sequences were obtained from blood. The receptors derive from a girl aged 5-17 years with multiple sclerosis.

V usage is TRBV27 and J usage is TRBJ2-2, with TRBD1 identical over 7 bases. V was pared by 2 bases and J by 4 bases, with 4 bases of the junction left unmatched. This CDR3 has 15 residues. Germline lookup yields CDR1 MNHEY and CDR2 SMNVEV (reference sequence). The CDR3 nucleotides are TGTGCCAGCAGTTTAGAGGACAGGCCCACCGGGGAGCTGTTTTTT. It is translated as CASSLEDRPTGELFF.

Remarks on this clonotype: It may be a read error: a sequence one base away is much more abundant. This rearrangement joins TRBV18 to TRBJ1-5; 8 bases align to TRBD1. The CDR3 sequence is 16 residues long. CDR1 and CDR2 from the germline V gene are KGHSH and LQKENI. CDR3 DNA: TGTGTCAGCTCACCCTACAGGGGGGGAGGCAATCAGCCCCAGCATTTT. This encodes CVSSPYRGGGNQPQHF.

With respect to this clonotype: A much larger clone is a single base away; this may be a read error. The V call is TRBV10-3, the J call TRBJ1-5; 7 bases map to TRBD1. From germline, CDR1 is ENHRY and CDR2 SYGVKD. The CDR3 has 17 residues. V lost 0 bases and J lost 2; bases outside the gene matches: 7. The CDR3 is CAISESNRGVCNQPQHF. The CDR3 nucleotides are TGTGCCATCAGTGAGTCAAACAGGGGTGTCTGCAATCAGCCCCAGCATTTT.

This clonotype was observed a few times. This chain uses TRBV20-1 with TRBJ2-3, with 8 bases fitting TRBD2. V dropped 2 bases and J dropped 5; count of bases not matched to a gene: 9. The CDR3 is made up of 15 amino acids. The V gene's germline CDR1 is DFQATT and CDR2 SNEGSKA (reference sequence). For the CDR3, the DNA is TGCAGTGCTAGACACCACCTCGCGGGAGGAGATACGCAGTATTTT. This gives the protein CSARHHLAGGDTQYF.

Ten or more counts support this clonotype. This chain uses TRBV5-1 with TRBJ2-1, with TRBD2 identical over 8 bases. The ends lost 3 bases at V and 2 bases at J; junction bases unmatched: 4. The CDR3 extends over 15 amino acids. The germline CDR1 and CDR2 sequences are SGHRS and YFSETQ. The CDR3 sequence: CASSSSGGTYNEQFF. The CDR3 nucleotides read TGCGCCAGCAGCTCCAGCGGGGGAACCTACAATGAGCAGTTCTTC.

V gene TRBV11-2 combines with J gene TRBJ2-1, with 8 nucleotides matching TRBD1. The ends lost 3 bases at V and 9 bases at J; junction bases unmatched: 10. The CDR3 is 15 residues long. Germline loops: CDR1 SGHAT, CDR2 FQNNGV. The CDR3 here is CASSLASDRAGEQFF. In nucleotides, the CDR3 is TGTGCCAGCAGCTTGGCTTCGGACAGGGCAGGTGAGCAGTTCTTC.

This clonotype has a count of ten or more. The V gene is TRBV2, the J gene TRBJ2-1, with TRBD2 matching over 8 bases. The germline V gene has CDR1 SNHLY and CDR2 FYNNEI. The CDR3 has 14 amino acids. After removal of 4 bases from V and 4 bases from J, the junction contained 3 bases not matched to a gene. The CDR3 DNA is TGTGCCAGCAGTGCGGGACTAGGGTACAATGAGCAGTTCTTC. It specifies CASSAGLGYNEQFF.

This clonotype turned up a few times. The J gene is TRBJ2-2, the V gene TRBV7-8; 7 bases map to TRBD2. CDR1 SGHVS and CDR2 FQNEAQ come from the germline V gene. The CDR3 length is 16 residues. V lost 0 bases and J lost 5; bases outside the gene matches: 6. The CDR3 loop is CASSLAGGPPTGELFF. The CDR3, as DNA: TGTGCCAGCAGCTTAGCGGGAGGGCCCCCAACCGGGGAGCTGTTTTTT.

CDR3 in amino acids: CASSQGNGRLLNTEAFF. CDR3 in DNA: TGTGCCAGCAGCCAAGGGAACGGTAGATTATTGAACACTGAAGCTTTCTTT. The chain employs TRBV3-1 and TRBJ1-1, with D uncertain. Trimming shortened V by 1 base and J by 0 bases, and 15 bases separated the two germline ends. The CDR3 consists of 17 residues. The germline V gene has CDR1 LGHDT and CDR2 YNNKEL (reference sequence).

In its sample, this clonotype was seen many times. This chain uses TRBV7-8 with TRBJ1-2; D is unresolved. CDR3 length equals 13 residues. With 5 bases removed from V and 8 bases from J, the gap between germline ends came to 15 bases. From germline, CDR1 is SGHVS and CDR2 FQNEAQ. CDR3 in amino acids: CASSETGLEGYTF. The CDR3, as DNA: TGTGCCAGCAGCGAGACTGGTCTGGAAGGCTACACCTTC.

Turning to this clonotype: At one of its ends the junction is not consistent with the germline gene, which may arise from a read error. This chain joins TRBV4-1 and TRBJ2-1; TRBD2 is a possible D gene (5 bases). The CDR3 contains 14 residues. Germline V lookup: CDR1 MGHRA, CDR2 YSYEKL. The CDR3 loop is CVSSQGLARNEQFF. The CDR3 coding sequence is TGCGTCAGCAGCCAAGGACTGGCGCGCAATGAGCAGTTCTTC.

This clonotype occurred many times. CDR3 protein: CSVPSSTDTQYF. CDR3 DNA: TGCAGCGTTCCCTCTAGCACAGATACGCAGTATTTT. The V gene is TRBV29-1, the J gene TRBJ2-3; the D is unclear. Germline V gene lookup returns CDR1 SQVTM and CDR2 ANQGSEA. CDR3 size: 12 residues. The V end lost 5 bases, the J end lost 0 bases, and 6 bases lay between the germline ends.

This sequence joins TRBV5-1 and TRBJ1-1, with D perhaps TRBD1 (6 bases). V gave up 3 bases and J gave up 5 bases, with 14 bases separating them. The CDR3 totals 14 residues. From germline, CDR1 is SGHRS and CDR2 YFSETQ. The CDR3 here is CASSWARGRTEAFF. The CDR3 bases are TGCGCCAGCAGCTGGGCCAGGGGACGGACTGAAGCTTTCTTT.

The chain carries TRBV5-1 and TRBJ2-1; 12 positions match TRBD2. Unmatched junction bases numbered 10, after V lost 1 base and J lost 8 bases. The CDR3 covers 17 residues. CDR1 and CDR2 from the germline V gene are SGHRS and YFSETQ. The CDR3, as DNA: TGCGCCAGCAGCTTGCCGGAAACTAGCGGGGGGTTAGATGAGCAGTTCTTC. It translates to CASSLPETSGGLDEQFF. Drawing the rest from reference TRBV5-1 and TRBJ2-1, the complete variable domain is KAGVTQTPRYLIKTRGQQVTLSCSPISGHRSVSWYQQTPGQGLQFLFEYFSETQRNKGNFPGRFSGRQFSNSRSEMNVSTLELGDSALYLCASSLPETSGGLDEQFFGPGTRLTVL.

As regards this clonotype: It may be a read error: a sequence one base away is much more abundant. This sequence joins TRBV3-1 and TRBJ2-5; TRBD2 matches at 7 bases. Germline loops: CDR1 LGHDT, CDR2 YNNKEL (reference sequence). The CDR3 has 16 amino acids. V shed 0 bases and J 7 bases; nucleotides not matched to a gene: 11. CDR3 sequence: CASSQDGLAAGVTQYF. The DNA of the CDR3 is TGTGCCAGCAGCCAAGATGGGCTAGCGGCGGGAGTGACCCAGTACTTC.

J is TRBJ1-1 and V is TRBV7-9, with D hard to call. There are 13 residues in the CDR3. With 2 bases removed from V and 5 bases from J, the gap between germline ends came to 9 bases. Germline CDR1 SEHNR, CDR2 FQNEAQ (reference sequence). The CDR3 here is CASSLTIRTEAFF. The DNA of the CDR3 is TGTGCCAGCAGCTTAACGATAAGAACTGAAGCTTTCTTT.

This chain joins TRBV20-1 and TRBJ2-5, with a tentative D call TRBD1 (5 bases). This CDR3 has 14 residues. CDR1 DFQATT and CDR2 SNEGSKA come from the germline V gene (reference sequence). Deletions cut 0 bases from V and 4 bases from J, with 12 bases between. This CDR3 reads CSARDLRGGETQYF. The DNA for the CDR3 is TGCAGTGCTAGAGATCTTAGGGGCGGAGAGACCCAGTACTTC.

This clonotype showed up just a few times. The V gene is TRBV7-9, the J gene TRBJ2-2; 7 nucleotides align to TRBD2. V lost 2 bases, J lost 6 bases, and 15 bases stayed unmatched. Germline V gene sequence: CDR1 SEHNR, CDR2 FQNEAQ (reference sequence). The CDR3 covers 18 residues. In DNA, the CDR3 is TGTGCCAGCAGCTTATCAAACAAGGCTAGCGGTAGTGCCGGGGAGCTGTTTTTT. Its protein product is CASSLSNKASGSAGELFF.

This clonotype was detected ten times or more. This rearrangement joins TRBV12-3 or TRBV12-4 to TRBJ2-4; TRBD2 aligns across 13 bases. The CDR3 contains 20 residues. J gave up 8 bases and V 6 bases, and 22 bases lay outside the gene matches. CDR3 bases: TGTGCCAGCAGCCGCGGCCCCGGGACTAGCGGGGTGACAGTCCCTTACATTCAGTACTTC. This sequence encodes CASSRGPGTSGVTVPYIQYF.

The chain links TRBV6-5 to TRBJ2-3; unclear D gene. V lost 4 bases and J 12 bases, leaving 20 bases between the germline ends. The CDR3 sequence is 14 residues long. Germline CDR1 reads MNHEY; CDR2 reads SVGAGI. The CDR3 is CASSFLGAERSQYF. The CDR3 bases are TGTGCCAGCAGTTTTCTTGGAGCAGAAAGGTCTCAGTATTTT.

This clonotype has at least ten counts. The CDR3 spells CASSLVGTGGKEQYF. The CDR3 nucleotides read TGTGCCAGCAGCTTAGTCGGGACAGGGGGGAAAGAGCAGTACTTC. The rearrangement links TRBV7-2 to TRBJ2-5; 11 nucleotides agree with TRBD1. This CDR3 region has 15 residues. After removal of 1 base from V and 11 bases from J, the junction contained 9 bases not matched to a gene. In germline, CDR1 is SGHTA, CDR2 FQGNSA.

About this clonotype itself: Sequence at one end of the junction differs from germline and may be a read error. The chain carries TRBV27 and TRBJ2-6, with a weak D call TRBD1 (5 bases). The CDR3 has 15 residues. Germline lookup yields CDR1 MNHEY and CDR2 SMNVEV (reference sequence). CDR3 nucleotide sequence: TGTGCCAGCACCTTGTCTCTTACTGGGGCCAACGTCCCGACTTTC. Translating it yields CASTLSLTGANVPTF.

V is TRBV5-1 and J is TRBJ2-5, with 7 bases aligning to TRBD2. V lost 3 bases, J lost 8 bases, and 13 bases stayed unmatched. Germline assignment: CDR1 SGHRS and CDR2 YFSETQ. CDR3 length: 15 residues. CDR3 loop: CASSSGGSFRETQYF. The CDR3 region has the DNA TGCGCCAGCAGCTCGGGAGGCTCCTTTCGGGAAACCCAGTACTTC. Filled out from reference TRBV5-1 and TRBJ2-5, the complete variable domain reads KAGVTQTPRYLIKTRGQQVTLSCSPISGHRSVSWYQQTPGQGLQFLFEYFSETQRNKGNFPGRFSGRQFSNSRSEMNVSTLELGDSALYLCASSSGGSFRETQYFGPGTRLLVL.

This rearrangement joins TRBV5-1 to TRBJ2-7; D remains unclear. The CDR3 spans 14 residues. Trimming took off 4 bases at V and 5 bases at J, with 16 bases between the two ends. The germline V gene has CDR1 SGHRS and CDR2 YFSETQ. CDR3 loop: CASSLEGQRDEQYF. As DNA, the CDR3 is TGCGCCAGCAGCCTTGAAGGGCAGCGAGACGAGCAGTACTTC.